These 32 T cell receptor beta chains were sequenced from one sample in a study of beta chain features in type 1 diabetes (dated by TCRdb to 2017 to 2018). Here is what the overall study found, with its caveats: Type 1 diabetes patients showed a moderate but significant shortening of TCRB CDR3 length in all four CD4+ subsets.

The antigens of these receptors remain unknown. Library generation was performed with the immunoSEQ multiplex PCR assay. The entire amount of isolated RNA was reverse transcribed using the High Capacity cDNA Reverse Transcription Kit, so the sequenced TCRB transcripts were expressed ones. In its TCRdb copy, this immuneACCESS table keeps in-frame sequences only and misses some clones. Where compared with another copy, unresolved V genes explain less than half of these, and the others have no known cause. Counted in this sample were 600,000 or so clones; roughly 13% of them appeared once. The ten most abundant clones make up just under 0.04% of the sample. Sequences were obtained from naive CD4+ T cells from blood. The sample's cell subset or site label, decoded: true naive CD4+ T cells. These TCRs come from a man in his late teens or twenties with type 1 diabetes.

This clone was detected a few times. V and J are TRBV7-2 and TRBJ2-2, with D possibly matching TRBD2 (5 bases). The V end lost 5 bases, the J end lost 5 bases, and 18 bases lay between the germline ends. This CDR3 is built from 16 residues. Germline CDR1 reads SGHTA; CDR2 reads FQGNSA. The CDR3 sequence: CASSEQRIRGTGELFF. The CDR3 DNA reads TGTGCCAGCAGCGAACAACGGATCCGCGGGACCGGGGAGCTGTTTTTT.

The sample holds one count of this clone. The V gene is TRBV18, the J gene TRBJ1-1, with D possibly TRBD1 on 6 matching bases. Trimming cost V 6 bases and J 4 bases, with 12 bases left between them. The CDR3 runs to 13 residues. From germline, CDR1 is KGHSH and CDR2 LQKENI. CDR3 amino acids: CASSRTETTEAFF. The CDR3 DNA is TGTGCCAGCTCCCGGACAGAGACCACTGAAGCTTTCTTT.

The rearrangement joins TRBV23-1 to TRBJ2-7, with D perhaps being TRBD1 or TRBD2 (5 bases each). TRBV23-1 is filed as an ORF, its function uncertain. The CDR3 covers 16 residues. The V end was cut by 4 bases, the J end by 3 bases, with 19 bases between. The CDR3 here is CASSRNRWDADYEQYF. CDR3 nucleotides: TGCGCCAGCAGTCGCAATAGGTGGGACGCTGACTACGAGCAGTACTTC.

The rearrangement joins TRBV2 to TRBJ2-7; TRBD1 or TRBD2 may be the D gene (6 bases each). The CDR3 totals 16 residues. V lost 6 bases and J lost 0, with 18 bases in between. Germline V gives CDR1 SNHLY, CDR2 FYNNEI. This CDR3 reads CASRLTGSSVSYEQYF. CDR3 in DNA: TGTGCCAGCAGACTAACAGGGTCTAGCGTCTCCTACGAGCAGTACTTC.

This clone has more than one count but fewer than ten. V and J are TRBV2 and TRBJ2-3; TRBD1 aligns across 7 bases. Germline CDR1 is SNHLY and CDR2 is FYNNEI. After removal of 10 bases from V and 0 bases from J, the junction contained 7 bases not matched to a gene. The CDR3 extends over 14 amino acids. The CDR3 coding sequence is TGTGCCACCATCAGGGGGATTAGCACAGATACGCAGTATTTT. Amino acid sequence: CATIRGISTDTQYF. Filled out from reference TRBV2 and TRBJ2-3, the complete variable domain reads EPEVTQTPSHQVTQMGQEVILRCVPISNHLYFYWYRQILGQKVEFLVSFYNNEISEKSEIFDDQFSVERPDGSNFTLKIRSTKLEDSAMYFCATIRGISTDTQYFGPGTRLTVL.

This clone was seen only a few times. The gene calls are TRBV4-1 and TRBJ2-7; 7 bases align to TRBD1. CDR3 size: 15 residues. The germline CDR1 and CDR2 sequences are MGHRA and YSYEKL. J was trimmed by 5 bases and V by 0 bases; bases with no gene match: 7. For the CDR3, the DNA is TGCGCCAGCAGCCAAGATAACAGGGGTAGGGACGAGCAGTACTTC. It translates to CASSQDNRGRDEQYF.

This clone was found a few times. The chain combines TRBV4-2 with TRBJ2-7; D uncertain. The CDR3 is 13 residues long. V lost 1 base and J 6 bases, leaving 10 bases between the germline ends. The germline gives CDR1 LGHNA, CDR2 YNFKEQ. The DNA for the CDR3 is TGTGCCAGCAGCCAAGGGCTGAGACTCGAGCAGTACTTC. Its translation: CASSQGLRLEQYF.

This clone has more than one count but fewer than ten. The chain has TRBV10-3 and TRBJ2-7; TRBD1 agrees at 8 bases. V lost 6 bases to trimming and J lost 0 bases; unmatched junction nucleotides: 4. This CDR3 is built from 14 residues. Germline assignment: CDR1 ENHRY and CDR2 SYGVKD. CDR3 DNA sequence: TGTGCCATCAGCACAGGGGGAAACTCCTACGAGCAGTACTTC. Translating gives CAISTGGNSYEQYF.

The sample holds a few counts of this clone. J is TRBJ2-5 and V is TRBV9; 9 bases are a match to TRBD1. Germline V gene data show CDR1 as SGDLS and CDR2 as YYNGEE. The CDR3 runs to 15 residues. V dropped 2 bases and J dropped 3; count of bases not matched to a gene: 5. The CDR3: CASSVGQGREETQYF. The CDR3 coding sequence is TGTGCCAGCAGCGTTGGACAGGGGCGCGAAGAGACCCAGTACTTC.

This sequence joins TRBV11-2 and TRBJ1-5; D possibly corresponds to TRBD1 (5 bases). The CDR3 runs 14 residues. The V and J ends lost 10 bases and 5 bases respectively, with 18 bases between them. CDR1 and CDR2 from the germline V gene are SGHAT and FQNNGV. As DNA, the CDR3 is TGTGCCACGTCACCCGGGACTCCAGATCAGCCCCAGCATTTT. Its translation is CATSPGTPDQPQHF.

The rearrangement links TRBV6-5 to TRBJ1-1, with D possibly being TRBD1 (6 bases). The CDR3 is made up of 14 amino acids. V was clipped by 5 bases and J by 0 bases, with 10 bases between them. Germline V gene lookup returns CDR1 MNHEY and CDR2 SVGAGI. This chain's CDR3 is CASSIGQMNTEAFF. The CDR3 DNA sequence: TGTGCCAGCAGTATTGGACAGATGAACACTGAAGCTTTCTTT.

This clone has just a few counts. This chain links TRBV7-2 with TRBJ1-2; unclear D gene. The ends were cut back, 5 bases at V and 0 bases at J, with 13 bases in the middle. The CDR3 runs 15 residues. Germline assignment: CDR1 SGHTA and CDR2 FQGNSA. The CDR3 loop reads CASSPWRGPNYGYTF. The CDR3 DNA sequence: TGTGCCAGCAGCCCATGGAGAGGGCCTAACTATGGCTACACCTTC. Together with reference TRBV7-2 and TRBJ1-2, the CDR3 gives the full variable domain: GAGVSQSPSNKVTEKGKDVELRCDPISGHTALYWYRQSLGQGLEFLIYFQGNSAPDKSGLPSDRFSAERTGGSVSTLTIQRTQQEDSAVYLCASSPWRGPNYGYTFGSGTRLTVV.

This clone occurred a few times. V gene TRBV5-4 combines with J gene TRBJ2-3, with D perhaps given as TRBD1 or TRBD2 (5 bases each). There are 14 residues in the CDR3. Trimming removed 4 bases from V and 0 bases from J, with 9 bases in between. Germline values: CDR1 SGHNT, CDR2 YYREEE (reference sequence). Written as DNA, the CDR3 is TGTGCCAGCAGCACCAGGGAGAGCACAGATACGCAGTATTTT. Its protein product is CASSTRESTDTQYF.

The rearrangement uses TRBV7-9 and TRBJ1-1; TRBD1 might be the D (6 bases). This CDR3 has 13 amino acids. CDR1 and CDR2 from the germline V gene are SEHNR and FQNEAQ (reference sequence). V was trimmed by 5 bases and J by 7 bases, leaving 14 bases between them. This CDR3 reads CASSPLQGGEAFF. CDR3 sequence (DNA): TGTGCCAGCAGCCCGTTACAGGGAGGTGAAGCTTTCTTT.

This clone was observed a handful of times. The chain has TRBV19 and TRBJ2-2; 9 bases are a match to TRBD2. V lost 8 bases to trimming and J lost 6 bases; unmatched junction nucleotides: 4. CDR1 and CDR2 (germline): LNHDA, SQIVND (reference sequence). The CDR3 loop spans 13 amino acids. CDR3 loop: CASRRTSAGELFF. DNA for the CDR3: TGTGCCAGTCGAAGGACTAGCGCCGGGGAGCTGTTTTTT.

This clone was recorded a few times. The rearrangement uses TRBV10-3 and TRBJ1-5; 10 bases agree with TRBD1. The CDR3 contains 14 residues. V was clipped by 9 bases and J by 2 bases; unmatched bases: 4. Per germline, CDR1 ENHRY and CDR2 SYGVKD. CDR3 sequence reads: CAMGQGIGNQPQHF. CDR3 nucleotides: TGTGCCATGGGACAGGGGATCGGCAATCAGCCCCAGCATTTT.

The V call is TRBV15, the J call TRBJ1-5, with D perhaps TRBD1 (5 bases). Trimming took off 0 bases at V and 7 bases at J, with 13 bases between the two ends. This CDR3 has 15 amino acids. Germline V gene data show CDR1 as LNHNV and CDR2 as YYDKDF (reference sequence). The CDR3: CATSRDRGSGQPQHF. The CDR3 DNA follows: TGTGCCACCAGCAGAGATCGGGGGTCAGGACAGCCCCAGCATTTT.

The V and J genes are TRBV28 and TRBJ2-3, with 9 bases aligning to TRBD2. CDR3 size: 21 residues. Germline trimming cut 5 bases from V and 0 bases from J; bases unmatched to any gene: 21. Germline-derived CDR1 and CDR2 are MDHEN and SYDVKM. CDR3 DNA sequence: TGTGCCAGCAGTCCGTATGGGGGGGTCCGGCTAGCGGGAAGGAGCACAGATACGCAGTATTTT. It specifies CASSPYGGVRLAGRSTDTQYF.

This chain joins TRBV5-6 and TRBJ2-3, with 12 bases identical to TRBD1. The CDR3 loop spans 18 amino acids. CDR1 SGHDT and CDR2 YYEEEE come from the germline V gene. Trimming at V came to 3 bases and at J to 3 bases, leaving 11 bases not matched to a gene. Here the CDR3 reads CASSSAGTGGGVTDTQYF. Written as DNA, the CDR3 is TGTGCCAGCAGCTCGGCCGGGACAGGGGGCGGAGTAACAGATACGCAGTATTTT.

The V and J genes are TRBV4-1 and TRBJ2-1; 10 bases fit TRBD2. The CDR3 consists of 17 residues. Germline trimming cut 4 bases from V and 0 bases from J; bases unmatched to any gene: 6. Germline V gene sequence: CDR1 MGHRA, CDR2 YSYEKL. The CDR3 nucleotides are TGCGCCAGCAGCCCCTATAGCGGGAGGCTCTCCTACAATGAGCAGTTCTTC. It specifies CASSPYSGRLSYNEQFF.

In its sample, this clone was seen a few times. The chain links TRBV2 to TRBJ1-5; D perhaps matches TRBD1 (5 bases). The CDR3 totals 14 residues. The germline gives CDR1 SNHLY, CDR2 FYNNEI. V lost 7 bases and J 6 bases, leaving 16 bases between the germline ends. CDR3 sequence: CASIFNQGSQPQHF. The DNA for the CDR3 is TGTGCCAGCATTTTCAATCAGGGTTCTCAGCCCCAGCATTTT.

V and J are TRBV6-1 and TRBJ1-5, with D unresolved. Germline CDR1 and CDR2: MNHNS and SASEGT. The V gene lost 2 bases and the J gene lost 3 bases, with 8 bases spanning the gap. The CDR3 sequence is 14 residues long. DNA of the CDR3: TGTGCCAGCAGTGAACGAGACATCAATCAGCCCCAGCATTTT. Amino acid sequence: CASSERDINQPQHF.

The chain joins TRBV14 to TRBJ2-1; TRBD2 agrees at 7 bases. The CDR3 has 17 amino acids. Germline V gene lookup returns CDR1 SGHDN and CDR2 FVKESK. J lost 4 bases, V lost 1 base, and 10 bases had no gene match. CDR3 bases: TGTGCCAGCAGCCAAGGAGGCCGACTAGCTGGGTACAATGAGCAGTTCTTC. Its protein product is CASSQGGRLAGYNEQFF.

The chain links TRBV4-1 to TRBJ1-1; 7 bases are a match to TRBD1. CDR3 length: 17 residues. The germline CDR1 and CDR2 sequences are MGHRA and YSYEKL. V lost 4 bases and J lost 1; bases outside the gene matches: 12. In nucleotides, the CDR3 is TGCGCCAGCAGCCTTCCGCGCGCAGGGGGGCCGAACACTGAAGCTTTCTTT. Residues: CASSLPRAGGPNTEAFF.

This clone came up a few times. The CDR3 loop reads CASSPFPRGLEKLFF. The CDR3 coding sequence is TGCGCCAGCAGCCCCTTCCCCCGGGGACTTGAAAAACTGTTTTTT. This sequence joins TRBV4-1 and TRBJ1-4; D is perhaps TRBD1 (5 bases). Germline V lookup: CDR1 MGHRA, CDR2 YSYEKL. Trimming removed 4 bases at V and 7 bases at J, with 16 bases between. This CDR3 has 15 amino acids.

This rearrangement joins TRBV2 to TRBJ1-1; D remains unclear. This CDR3 region has 14 residues. Between the trimmed V and J ends, which lost 8 bases and 2 bases, there was a span of 15 bases. The germline V gene has CDR1 SNHLY and CDR2 FYNNEI. The CDR3 loop reads CASFRTALNTEAFF. CDR3 nucleotide sequence: TGTGCCAGCTTTAGGACCGCTCTAAACACTGAAGCTTTCTTT.

The sample holds a few counts of this clone. V is TRBV15 and J is TRBJ1-1; possible D gene TRBD1, 6 bases. Per germline, CDR1 LNHNV and CDR2 YYDKDF (reference sequence). Trimming cost V 0 bases and J 4 bases, with 18 bases left between them. This CDR3 has 17 residues. The chain's CDR3 is CATSRDPLLGGGTEAFF. The CDR3 region has the DNA TGTGCCACCAGCAGAGATCCCCTACTCGGGGGCGGCACTGAAGCTTTCTTT.

As concerns this clone: Other nucleotide sequences in the sample specify the same CDR3. This chain joins TRBV14 and TRBJ2-5; D is unclear. Trimming pared 0 bases from V and 5 bases from J, leaving 1 base between. The CDR3 is made up of 11 amino acids. The germline V gene has CDR1 SGHDN and CDR2 FVKESK. The chain's CDR3 is CASSQEETQYF. CDR3 DNA: TGTGCCAGCAGCCAAGAGGAGACCCAGTACTTC.

J is TRBJ1-2 and V is TRBV27, with TRBD1 matching over 7 bases. The J segment lost 4 bases and the V segment lost 5 bases, leaving 10 bases of the junction unmatched. Germline assignment: CDR1 MNHEY and CDR2 SMNVEV (reference sequence). This CDR3 has 15 residues. CDR3 region: CASSPGASGGYGYTF. In DNA form, the CDR3 reads TGTGCCAGCAGTCCCGGGGCGTCAGGGGGCTATGGCTACACCTTC.

The rearrangement uses TRBV13 and TRBJ2-7; 7 bases fit TRBD2. Trimming at V came to 2 bases and at J to 3 bases, leaving 10 bases not matched to a gene. Germline CDR1 reads PRHDT; CDR2 reads FYEKMQ (reference sequence). CDR3 length: 16 amino acids. As DNA, the CDR3 is TGTGCCAGCAGCTTAAGGTTGAGCGGGATGGGCTACGAGCAGTACTTC. Translating gives CASSLRLSGMGYEQYF. The full variable domain, with the rest looked up from reference TRBV13 and TRBJ2-7, is AAGVIQSPRHLIKEKRETATLKCYPIPRHDTVYWYQQGPGQDPQFLISFYEKMQSDKGSIPDRFSAQQFSDYHSELNMSSLELGDSALYFCASSLRLSGMGYEQYFGPGTRLTVT.

A note on this clone: The sample carries other DNA sequences with the same CDR3. J is TRBJ2-2 and V is TRBV5-1, with 10 nucleotides matching TRBD2. The germline CDR1 and CDR2 sequences are SGHRS and YFSETQ. The CDR3 length is 17 residues. V lost 0 bases and J lost 0; bases outside the gene matches: 2. The CDR3 DNA sequence: TGCGCCAGCAGCTTGGGACTAGCGGGCGCGAACACCGGGGAGCTGTTTTTT. It translates to CASSLGLAGANTGELFF.

V gene TRBV6-5 combines with J gene TRBJ2-3; D may be TRBD2 (7 bases). The CDR3 loop spans 14 amino acids. Trimming cost V 2 bases and J 5 bases, with 11 bases left between them. The V gene's germline CDR1 is MNHEY and CDR2 SVGAGI. CDR3 loop: CASSYRGARDTQYF. The CDR3 nucleotides are TGTGCCAGCAGTTACCGGGGGGCCAGAGATACGCAGTATTTT.